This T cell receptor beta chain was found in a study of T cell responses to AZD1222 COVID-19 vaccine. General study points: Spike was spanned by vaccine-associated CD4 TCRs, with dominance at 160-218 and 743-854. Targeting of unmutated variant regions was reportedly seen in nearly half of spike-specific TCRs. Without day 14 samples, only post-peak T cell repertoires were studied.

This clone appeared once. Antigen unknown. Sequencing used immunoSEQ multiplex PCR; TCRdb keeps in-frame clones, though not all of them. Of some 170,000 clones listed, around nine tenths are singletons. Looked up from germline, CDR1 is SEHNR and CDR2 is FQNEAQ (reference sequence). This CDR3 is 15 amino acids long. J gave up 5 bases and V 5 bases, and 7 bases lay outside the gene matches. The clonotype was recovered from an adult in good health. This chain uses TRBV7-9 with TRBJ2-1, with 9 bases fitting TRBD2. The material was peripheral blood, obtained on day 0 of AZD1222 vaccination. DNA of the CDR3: TGTGCCAGCAGCCCGGGACTAGCAGAGAACAATGAGCAGTTCTTC. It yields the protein CASSPGLAENNEQFF.